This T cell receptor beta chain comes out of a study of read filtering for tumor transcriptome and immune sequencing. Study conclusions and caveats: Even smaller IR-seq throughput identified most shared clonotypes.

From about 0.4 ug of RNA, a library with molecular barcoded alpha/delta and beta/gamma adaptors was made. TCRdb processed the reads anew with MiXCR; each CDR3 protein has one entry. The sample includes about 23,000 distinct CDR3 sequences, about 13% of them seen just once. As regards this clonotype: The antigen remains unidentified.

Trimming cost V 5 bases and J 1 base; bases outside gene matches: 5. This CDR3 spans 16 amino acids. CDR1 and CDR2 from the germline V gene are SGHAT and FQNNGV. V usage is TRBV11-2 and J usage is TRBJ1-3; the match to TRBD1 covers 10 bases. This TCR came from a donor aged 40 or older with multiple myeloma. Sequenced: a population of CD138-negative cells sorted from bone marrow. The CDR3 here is CASSSGTGVSGNTIYF. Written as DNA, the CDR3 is TGTGCCAGCAGCAGCGGGACAGGGGTGTCTGGAAACACCATATATTTT.